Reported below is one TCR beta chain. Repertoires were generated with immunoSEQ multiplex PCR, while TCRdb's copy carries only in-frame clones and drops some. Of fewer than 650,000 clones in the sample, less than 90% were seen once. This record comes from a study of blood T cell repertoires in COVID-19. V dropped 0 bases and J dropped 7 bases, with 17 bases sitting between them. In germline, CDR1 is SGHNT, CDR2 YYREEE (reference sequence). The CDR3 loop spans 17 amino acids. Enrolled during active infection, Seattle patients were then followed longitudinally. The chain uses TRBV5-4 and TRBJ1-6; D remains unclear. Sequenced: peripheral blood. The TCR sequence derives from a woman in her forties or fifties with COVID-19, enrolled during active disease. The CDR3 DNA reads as TGTGCCAGCAGCTTGGACCCTGGGCGGGGTGGGAATTCACCCCTCCACTTT. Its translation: CASSLDPGRGGNSPLHF. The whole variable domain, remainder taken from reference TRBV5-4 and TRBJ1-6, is ETGVTQSPTHLIKTRGQQVTLRCSSQSGHNTVSWYQQALGQGPQFIFQYYREEENGRGNFPPRFSGLQFPNYSSELNVNALELDDSALYLCASSLDPGRGGNSPLHFGNGTRLTVT.